This entry lists 10 T cell receptor beta chains sequenced from one sample in a study of PD-1 blockade in classical Hodgkin lymphoma. Sequencing used immunoSEQ multiplex PCR; TCRdb keeps in-frame clones, though not all of them. Seen here are some 23,000 clones, roughly 80% observed once, and the top ten hold approximately 7.7%. With no exception, relapse followed autologous stem cell transplantation in all patients, and brentuximab vedotin exposure varied. The specimen was peripheral blood mononuclear cells (PBMCs), collected before the second cycle of nivolumab. The receptors originated from a human donor with classical Hodgkin lymphoma.

The genes are TRBV19 and TRBJ2-7; D may correspond to TRBD1 or TRBD2 (5 bases each). V lost 4 bases to trimming and J lost 3 bases, with 13 bases between them. The germline V gene encodes CDR1 LNHDA and CDR2 SQIVND (reference sequence). CDR3 size: 14 residues. The CDR3 DNA reads as TGTGCCAGTAGTACCCGGGACGGCTTCTACGAGCAGTACTTC. Translated: CASSTRDGFYEQYF. The variable domain in full, with the rest retrieved from reference TRBV19 and TRBJ2-7, is DGGITQSPKYLFRKEGQNVTLSCEQNLNHDAMYWYRQDPGQGLRLIYYSQIVNDFQKGDIAEGYSVSREKKESFPLTVTSAQKNPTAFYLCASSTRDGFYEQYFGPGTRLTVT.

The J gene is TRBJ2-5, the V gene TRBV6-5; 8 bases agree with TRBD2. Germline CDR1 and CDR2: MNHEY and SVGAGI. Germline trimming cut 0 bases from V and 4 bases from J; bases unmatched to any gene: 4. The CDR3 has 15 amino acids. CDR3 sequence: CASSYSGLAGETQYF. The CDR3 DNA reads TGTGCCAGCAGTTACTCAGGGCTAGCGGGAGAGACCCAGTACTTC.

This chain joins TRBV6-5 and TRBJ2-1; 13 bases fit TRBD2. This CDR3 has 16 residues. V trimming: 4 bases; J trimming: 6 bases; junction bases outside the gene matches: 6. From germline, CDR1 is MNHEY and CDR2 SVGAGI. The CDR3 sequence is CASSSWTSGSPNEQFF. The CDR3 nucleotides are TGTGCCAGCAGTTCGTGGACTAGCGGGAGCCCCAATGAGCAGTTCTTC.

The J gene is TRBJ2-1, the V gene TRBV5-1, with 11 bases aligning to TRBD2. The CDR3 sequence is 14 residues long. The V gene end was trimmed by 2 bases and the J gene end by 9 bases; junction bases not matched to a gene: 4. Germline assignment: CDR1 SGHRS and CDR2 YFSETQ. The DNA for the CDR3 is TGCGCCAGCAGCTTACTAGCGGGAGTCTGTGAGCAGTTCTTC. Translation: CASSLLAGVCEQFF. Filled out from reference TRBV5-1 and TRBJ2-1, the complete variable domain reads KAGVTQTPRYLIKTRGQQVTLSCSPISGHRSVSWYQQTPGQGLQFLFEYFSETQRNKGNFPGRFSGRQFSNSRSEMNVSTLELGDSALYLCASSLLAGVCEQFFGPGTRLTVL.

This clone turned up a few times. CDR3 nucleotides: TGCGCCAGCAGCCGCCTCGACTTAGTCAGCACAGATACGCAGTATTTT. This encodes CASSRLDLVSTDTQYF. This chain uses TRBV4-1 with TRBJ2-3; no definite D call. The germline gives CDR1 MGHRA, CDR2 YSYEKL. The ends were cut back, 4 bases at V and 0 bases at J, with 14 bases in the middle. CDR3 length equals 16 residues.

The chain employs TRBV28 and TRBJ1-1; D might be TRBD1 (6 bases). CDR3 size: 16 residues. With 5 bases removed from V and 0 bases from J, the gap between germline ends came to 16 bases. Per the germline V gene, CDR1 is MDHEN and CDR2 is SYDVKM. CDR3 protein: CASSTWEGQMNTEAFF. CDR3 in DNA: TGTGCCAGCAGTACCTGGGAAGGACAGATGAACACTGAAGCTTTCTTT.

This clone came up a few times. This chain joins TRBV5-6 and TRBJ1-3, with 8 bases matching TRBD1. The CDR3 sequence is 15 residues long. Unmatched junction bases numbered 3, after V lost 4 bases and J lost 0 bases. The V gene's germline CDR1 is SGHDT and CDR2 YYEEEE. CDR3 sequence (DNA): TGTGCCAGCAGCATACAGGGGGGCTCTGGAAACACCATATATTTT. As protein: CASSIQGGSGNTIYF.

There are a few counts of this clone. The chain employs TRBV27 and TRBJ2-1; 13 bases align to TRBD2. The CDR3 is 16 residues long. V lost 2 bases, J lost 7 bases, and 5 bases stayed unmatched. CDR1 and CDR2 (germline): MNHEY, SMNVEV (reference sequence). This CDR3 reads CASSLIGLAGENEQFF. The CDR3 nucleotides read TGTGCCAGCAGTTTAATCGGACTAGCGGGAGAAAATGAGCAGTTCTTC.

CDR3 DNA: TGTGCCAGCAGGAAGAGGACCACTAGCACAGATACGCAGTATTTT. This sequence encodes CASRKRTTSTDTQYF. The V and J genes are TRBV28 and TRBJ2-3, with D uncertain. The CDR3 runs to 15 residues. The V end was cut by 6 bases, the J end by 0 bases, with 13 bases between. In germline, CDR1 is MDHEN, CDR2 SYDVKM.

The chain combines TRBV27 with TRBJ2-5; D is ambiguous. V was clipped by 2 bases and J by 5 bases, with 6 bases between them. CDR3 length equals 12 residues. Germline CDR1 MNHEY, CDR2 SMNVEV (reference sequence). In nucleotides, the CDR3 is TGTGCCAGCAGTTTAGTCGGGGAGACCCAGTACTTC. Protein sequence: CASSLVGETQYF.